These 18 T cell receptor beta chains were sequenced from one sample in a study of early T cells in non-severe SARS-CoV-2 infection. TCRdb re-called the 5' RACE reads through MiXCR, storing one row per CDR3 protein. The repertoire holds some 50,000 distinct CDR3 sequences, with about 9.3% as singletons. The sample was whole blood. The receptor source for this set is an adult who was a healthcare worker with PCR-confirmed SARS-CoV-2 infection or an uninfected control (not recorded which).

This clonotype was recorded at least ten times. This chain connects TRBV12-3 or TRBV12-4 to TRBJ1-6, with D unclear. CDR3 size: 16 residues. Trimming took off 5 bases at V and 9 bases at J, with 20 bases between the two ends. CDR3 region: CASSRALGGNASPLHF. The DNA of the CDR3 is TGTGCCAGCAGTCGAGCCCTTGGAGGGAACGCTTCACCCCTCCACTTT.

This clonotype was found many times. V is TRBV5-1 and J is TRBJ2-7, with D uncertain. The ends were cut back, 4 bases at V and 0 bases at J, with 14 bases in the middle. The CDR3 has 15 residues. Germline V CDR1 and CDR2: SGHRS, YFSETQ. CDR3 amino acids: CASSPAAQSSYEQYF. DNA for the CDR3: TGCGCCAGCAGCCCGGCGGCGCAGAGCTCCTACGAGCAGTACTTC.

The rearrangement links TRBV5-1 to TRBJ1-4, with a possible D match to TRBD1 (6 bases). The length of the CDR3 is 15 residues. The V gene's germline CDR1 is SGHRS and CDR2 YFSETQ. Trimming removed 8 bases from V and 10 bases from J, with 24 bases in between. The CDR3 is CASSQGLPRPVKLFF. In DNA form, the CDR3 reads TGCGCCAGTTCACAGGGTTTGCCCCGACCGGTAAAACTGTTTTTT.

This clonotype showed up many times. CDR3 protein: CASTYDGGASNEQFF. The CDR3 region has the DNA TGTGCCAGCACTTATGACGGGGGGGCCTCGAATGAGCAGTTCTTC. V usage is TRBV7-2 and J usage is TRBJ2-1; 8 bases are a match to TRBD2. CDR1 is SGHTA and CDR2 is FQGNSA in the germline V gene. The CDR3 is 15 residues long. V gave up 7 bases and J gave up 7 bases; unmatched junction bases: 12.

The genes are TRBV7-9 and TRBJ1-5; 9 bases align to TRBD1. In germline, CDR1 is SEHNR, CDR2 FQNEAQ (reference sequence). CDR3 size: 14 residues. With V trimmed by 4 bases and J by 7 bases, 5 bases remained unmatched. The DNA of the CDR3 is TGTGCCAGCAGCTCCGGACAGGGGAGCCAGCCCCAGCATTTT. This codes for CASSSGQGSQPQHF.

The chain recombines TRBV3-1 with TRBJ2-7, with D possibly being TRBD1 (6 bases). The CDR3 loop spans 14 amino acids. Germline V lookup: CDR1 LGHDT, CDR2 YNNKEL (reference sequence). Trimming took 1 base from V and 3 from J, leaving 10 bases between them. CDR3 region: CASSQVQGFYEQYF. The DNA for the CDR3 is TGTGCCAGCAGCCAAGTGCAGGGGTTCTACGAGCAGTACTTC.

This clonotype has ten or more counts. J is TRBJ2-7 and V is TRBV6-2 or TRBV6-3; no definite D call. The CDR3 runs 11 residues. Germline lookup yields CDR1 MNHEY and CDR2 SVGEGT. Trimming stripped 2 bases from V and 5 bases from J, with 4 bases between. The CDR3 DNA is TGTGCCAGCAGTTACAACGACGAGCAGTACTTC. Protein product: CASSYNDEQYF.

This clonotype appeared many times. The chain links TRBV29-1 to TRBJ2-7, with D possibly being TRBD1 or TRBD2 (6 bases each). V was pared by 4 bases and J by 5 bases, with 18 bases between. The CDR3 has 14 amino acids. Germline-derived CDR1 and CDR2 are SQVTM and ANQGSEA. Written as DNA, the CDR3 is TGCAGCGTTGCGCAGGTGGGGGGCGCGAACGAGCAGTACTTC. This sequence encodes CSVAQVGGANEQYF.

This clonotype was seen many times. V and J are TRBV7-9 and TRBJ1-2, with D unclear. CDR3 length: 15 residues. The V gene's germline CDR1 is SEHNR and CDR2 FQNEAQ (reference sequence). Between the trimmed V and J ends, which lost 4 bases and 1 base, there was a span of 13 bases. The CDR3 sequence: CASSSTMNINYGYTF. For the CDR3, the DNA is TGTGCCAGCAGCTCAACCATGAATATTAACTATGGCTACACCTTC.

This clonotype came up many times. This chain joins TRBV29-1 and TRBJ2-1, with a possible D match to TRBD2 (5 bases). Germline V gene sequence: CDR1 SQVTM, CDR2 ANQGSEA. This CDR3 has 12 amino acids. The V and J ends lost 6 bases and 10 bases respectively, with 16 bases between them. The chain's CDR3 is CSVYSGSREQFF. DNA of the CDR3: TGCAGCGTCTATTCGGGGTCTCGGGAGCAGTTCTTC.

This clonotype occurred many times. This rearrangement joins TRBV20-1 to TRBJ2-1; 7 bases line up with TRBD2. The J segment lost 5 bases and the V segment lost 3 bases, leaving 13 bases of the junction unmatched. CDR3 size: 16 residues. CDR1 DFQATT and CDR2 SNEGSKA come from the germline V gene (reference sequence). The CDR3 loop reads CSASPPGTNIHNEQFF. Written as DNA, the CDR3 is TGCAGTGCTAGCCCTCCCGGGACTAACATCCACAATGAGCAGTTCTTC.

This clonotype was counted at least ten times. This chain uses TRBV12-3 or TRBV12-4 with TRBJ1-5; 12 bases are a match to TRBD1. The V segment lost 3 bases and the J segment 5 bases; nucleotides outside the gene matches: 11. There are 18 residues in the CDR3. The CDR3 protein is CASSFGTGGGRSDQPQHF. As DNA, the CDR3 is TGTGCCAGCAGTTTCGGGACAGGGGGCGGACGGAGTGATCAGCCCCAGCATTTT.

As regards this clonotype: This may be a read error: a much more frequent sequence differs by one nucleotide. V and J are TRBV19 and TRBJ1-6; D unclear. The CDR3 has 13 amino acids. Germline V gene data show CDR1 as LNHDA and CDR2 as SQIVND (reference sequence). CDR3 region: CASSTNPDSSLHF. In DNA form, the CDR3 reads TGTGCCAGTAGTACGAATCCGGATTCATCCCTCCACTTT.

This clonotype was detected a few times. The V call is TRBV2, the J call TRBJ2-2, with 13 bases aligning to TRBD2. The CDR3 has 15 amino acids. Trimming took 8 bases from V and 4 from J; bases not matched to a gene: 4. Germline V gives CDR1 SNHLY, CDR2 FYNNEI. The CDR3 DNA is TGTGCCAGCTCTAGGACTAGCGGGAGCACCGGGGAGCTGTTTTTT. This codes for CASSRTSGSTGELFF.

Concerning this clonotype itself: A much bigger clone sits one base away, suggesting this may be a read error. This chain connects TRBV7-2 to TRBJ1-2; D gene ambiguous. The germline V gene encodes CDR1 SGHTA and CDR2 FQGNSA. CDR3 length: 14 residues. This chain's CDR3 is CASSPNPGIEGSTF. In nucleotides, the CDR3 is TGTGCCAGCAGTCCAAATCCAGGTATTGAAGGCTCCACCTTC.

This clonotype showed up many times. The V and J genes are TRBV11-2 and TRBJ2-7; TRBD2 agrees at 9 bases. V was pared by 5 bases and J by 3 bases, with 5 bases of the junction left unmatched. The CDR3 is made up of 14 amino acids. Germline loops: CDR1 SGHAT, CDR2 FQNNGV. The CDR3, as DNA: TGTGCCAGCAGCCAGATGCGGGGGGGCTACGAGCAGTACTTC. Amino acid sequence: CASSQMRGGYEQYF.

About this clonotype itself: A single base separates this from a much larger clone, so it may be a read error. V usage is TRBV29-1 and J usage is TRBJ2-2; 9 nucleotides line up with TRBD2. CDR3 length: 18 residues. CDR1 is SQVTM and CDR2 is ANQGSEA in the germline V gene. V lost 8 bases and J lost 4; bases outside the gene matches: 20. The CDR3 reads CSPPTVAGAIRPTGELFF. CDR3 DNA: TGCAGCCCCCCAACCGTAGCGGGAGCCATAAGACCCACCGGGGAGCTGTTTTTT.

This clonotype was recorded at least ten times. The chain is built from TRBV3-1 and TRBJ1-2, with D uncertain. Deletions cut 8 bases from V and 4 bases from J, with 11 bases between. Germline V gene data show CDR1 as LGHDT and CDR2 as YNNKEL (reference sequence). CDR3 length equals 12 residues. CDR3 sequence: CASARVGYGYTF. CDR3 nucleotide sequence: TGTGCCAGCGCAAGGGTTGGCTATGGCTACACCTTC.